This T cell receptor (beta chain) derives from a study of T cell responses to AZD1222 COVID-19 vaccine. The study, taken as a whole, reports: Samples come after the peak T cell response, not at day 14. Breadth and depth of Spike-specific TCRs rose after two AZD1222 doses.

CDR3 size: 16 residues. Germline loops: CDR1 SGDLS, CDR2 YYNGEE. After removal of 2 bases from V and 1 base from J, the junction contained 3 bases not matched to a gene. TCRdb's copy holds only in-frame clones and misses some; the assay was immunoSEQ multiplex PCR. The profile shows 150,000 or so clones, 90% of them singletons. Note on this clone: Its antigen is still unknown.

The clonotype originates from an adult in good health. The material was peripheral blood, obtained on day 0 of AZD1222 vaccination. The chain employs TRBV9 and TRBJ2-2, with 9 bases identical to TRBD1. The chain's CDR3 is CASSVPGQGNTGELFF. DNA for the CDR3: TGTGCCAGCAGCGTCCCGGGACAGGGGAACACCGGGGAGCTGTTTTTT.